This T cell receptor beta chain emerged from a study of response to subunit inactivated influenza vaccine. The CDR3 spans 15 residues. Trimming left V 0 bases short and J 4 bases short, with 10 bases between. Germline V CDR1 and CDR2: LGHDT, YNNKEL (reference sequence). MiXCR, run by TCRdb on the RT-PCR reads, gives a single entry per CDR3 protein. This table holds about 540,000 distinct CDR3 sequences, approximately 22% found once. The same specimen was also included in a second study, on T cells expressing NK-cell markers. As that report states: The cDNA for TCR beta came from 5'RACE template switching with UMIs. Investigators obtained TCR beta repertoires from sorted CD3+CD56+NKG2C+, CD3+CD56+NKG2C- and CD3+CD56-NKG2C+ T cells.

This material consisted of CD4+ T cells sorted from PBMCs, taken about 12 days after vaccination. The source is a man aged 50 or older who received an inactivated influenza vaccine. V gene TRBV3-1 combines with J gene TRBJ1-5; a possible D gene is TRBD1 (5 bases). CDR3 loop: CASSQEERGNQPQHF. CDR3 DNA sequence: TGTGCCAGCAGCCAAGAGGAGCGGGGGAATCAGCCCCAGCATTTT.